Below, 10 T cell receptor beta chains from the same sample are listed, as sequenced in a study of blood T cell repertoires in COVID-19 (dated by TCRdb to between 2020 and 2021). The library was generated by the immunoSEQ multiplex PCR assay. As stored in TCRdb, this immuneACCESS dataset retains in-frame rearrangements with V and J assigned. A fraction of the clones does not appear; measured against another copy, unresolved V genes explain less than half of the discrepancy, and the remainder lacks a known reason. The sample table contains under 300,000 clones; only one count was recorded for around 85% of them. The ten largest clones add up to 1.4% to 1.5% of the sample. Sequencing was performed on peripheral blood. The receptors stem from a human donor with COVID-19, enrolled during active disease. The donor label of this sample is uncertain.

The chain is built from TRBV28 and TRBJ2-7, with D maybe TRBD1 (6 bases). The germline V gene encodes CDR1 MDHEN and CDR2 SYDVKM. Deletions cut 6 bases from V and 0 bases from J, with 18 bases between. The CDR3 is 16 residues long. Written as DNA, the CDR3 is TGTGCCAGCAGCCCCCTTACAGGGATGGGCTCCTACGAGCAGTACTTC. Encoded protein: CASSPLTGMGSYEQYF.

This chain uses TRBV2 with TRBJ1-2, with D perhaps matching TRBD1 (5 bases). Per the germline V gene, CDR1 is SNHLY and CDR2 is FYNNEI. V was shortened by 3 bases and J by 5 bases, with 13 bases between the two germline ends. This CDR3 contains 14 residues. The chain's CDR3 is CASSEAGRFYGYTF. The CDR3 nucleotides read TGTGCCAGCAGTGAGGCGGGACGGTTTTATGGCTACACCTTC. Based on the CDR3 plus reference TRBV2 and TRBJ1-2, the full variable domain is EPEVTQTPSHQVTQMGQEVILRCVPISNHLYFYWYRQILGQKVEFLVSFYNNEISEKSEIFDDQFSVERPDGSNFTLKIRSTKLEDSAMYFCASSEAGRFYGYTFGSGTRLTVV.

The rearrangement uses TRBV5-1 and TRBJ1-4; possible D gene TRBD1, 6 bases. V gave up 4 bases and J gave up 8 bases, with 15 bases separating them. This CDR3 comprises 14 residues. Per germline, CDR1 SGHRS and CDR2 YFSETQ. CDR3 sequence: CASSLRGDGEKLFF. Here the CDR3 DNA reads TGCGCCAGCAGCCTCAGGGGCGACGGGGAAAAACTGTTTTTT.

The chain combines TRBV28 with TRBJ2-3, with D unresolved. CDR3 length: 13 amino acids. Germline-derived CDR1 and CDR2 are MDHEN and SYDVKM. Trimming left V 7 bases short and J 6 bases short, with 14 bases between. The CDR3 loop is CASIEAGRDTQYF. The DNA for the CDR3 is TGTGCCAGCATTGAGGCTGGCCGGGATACGCAGTATTTT.

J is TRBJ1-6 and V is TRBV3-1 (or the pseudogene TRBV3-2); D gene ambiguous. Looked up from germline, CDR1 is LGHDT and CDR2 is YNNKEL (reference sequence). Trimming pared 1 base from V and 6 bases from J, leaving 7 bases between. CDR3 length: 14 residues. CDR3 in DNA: TGTGCCAGCAGCCAAGGGGCCGGTAATTCACCCCTCCACTTT. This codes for CASSQGAGNSPLHF.

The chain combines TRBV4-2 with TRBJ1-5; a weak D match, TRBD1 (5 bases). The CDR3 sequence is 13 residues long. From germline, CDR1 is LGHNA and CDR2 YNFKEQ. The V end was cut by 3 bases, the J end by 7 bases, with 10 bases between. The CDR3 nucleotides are TGTGCCAGCAGCCAGGGGCCTGGGCAGCCCCAGCATTTT. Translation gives CASSQGPGQPQHF.

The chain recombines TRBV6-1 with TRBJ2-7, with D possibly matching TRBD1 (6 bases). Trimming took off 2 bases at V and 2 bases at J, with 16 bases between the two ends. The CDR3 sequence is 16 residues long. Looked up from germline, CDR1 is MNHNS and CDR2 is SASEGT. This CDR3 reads CASSELGTSIPYEQYF. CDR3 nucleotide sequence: TGTGCCAGCAGTGAACTCGGGACAAGTATTCCCTACGAGCAGTACTTC.

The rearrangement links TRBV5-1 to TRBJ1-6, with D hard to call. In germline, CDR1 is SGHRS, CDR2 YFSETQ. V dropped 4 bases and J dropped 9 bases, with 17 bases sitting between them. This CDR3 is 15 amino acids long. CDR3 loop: CASSLGSGVISPLHF. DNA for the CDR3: TGCGCCAGCAGCCTGGGGTCGGGTGTGATTTCACCCCTCCACTTT.

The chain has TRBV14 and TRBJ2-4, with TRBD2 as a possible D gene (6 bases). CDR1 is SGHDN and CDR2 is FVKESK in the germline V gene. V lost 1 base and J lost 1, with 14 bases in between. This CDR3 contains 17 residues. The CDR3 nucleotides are TGTGCCAGCAGCCAAGTCGGGAGCATTGGTGCCAAAAACATTCAGTACTTC. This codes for CASSQVGSIGAKNIQYF.

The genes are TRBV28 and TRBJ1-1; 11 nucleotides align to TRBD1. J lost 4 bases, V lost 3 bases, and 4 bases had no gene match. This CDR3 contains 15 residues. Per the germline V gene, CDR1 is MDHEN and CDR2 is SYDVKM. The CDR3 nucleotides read TGTGCCAGCAGTTTTATGGGACAGGGGGGCACTGAAGCTTTCTTT. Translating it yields CASSFMGQGGTEAFF.